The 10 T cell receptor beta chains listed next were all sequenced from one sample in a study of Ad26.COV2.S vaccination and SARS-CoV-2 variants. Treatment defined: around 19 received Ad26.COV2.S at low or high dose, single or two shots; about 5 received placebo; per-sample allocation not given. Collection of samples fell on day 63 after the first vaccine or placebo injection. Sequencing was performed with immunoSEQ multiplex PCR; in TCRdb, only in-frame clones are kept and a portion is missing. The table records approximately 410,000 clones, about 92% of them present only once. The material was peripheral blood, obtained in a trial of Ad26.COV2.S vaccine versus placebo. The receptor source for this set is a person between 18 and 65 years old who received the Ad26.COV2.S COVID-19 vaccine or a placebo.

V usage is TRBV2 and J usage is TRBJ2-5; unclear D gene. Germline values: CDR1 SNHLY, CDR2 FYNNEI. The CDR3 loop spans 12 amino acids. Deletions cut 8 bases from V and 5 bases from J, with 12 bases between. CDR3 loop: CASEQEAETQYF. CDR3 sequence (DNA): TGTGCCAGCGAACAAGAGGCGGAGACCCAGTACTTC.

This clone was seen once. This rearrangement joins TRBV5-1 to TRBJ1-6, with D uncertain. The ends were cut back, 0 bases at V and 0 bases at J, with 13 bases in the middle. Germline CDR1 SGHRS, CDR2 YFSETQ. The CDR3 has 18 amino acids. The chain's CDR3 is CASSLVPVQSSYNSPLHF. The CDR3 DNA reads TGCGCCAGCAGCTTGGTTCCGGTTCAGAGCTCCTATAATTCACCCCTCCACTTT.

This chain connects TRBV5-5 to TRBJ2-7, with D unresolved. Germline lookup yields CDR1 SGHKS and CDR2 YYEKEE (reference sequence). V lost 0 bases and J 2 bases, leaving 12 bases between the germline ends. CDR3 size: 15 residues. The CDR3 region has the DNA TGTGCCAGCAGCTTGGTATCACCGGGCCCCTACGAGCAGTACTTC. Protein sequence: CASSLVSPGPYEQYF.

As DNA, the CDR3 is TGTGCCAGCTCAGGACAGGGGGAGGATGACACAGATACGCAGTATTTT. Encoded protein: CASSGQGEDDTDTQYF. The V gene is TRBV18, the J gene TRBJ2-3; the match to TRBD1 covers 10 bases. The trim removed 5 bases at V and 2 bases at J, leaving 7 bases unmatched. The CDR3 loop spans 16 amino acids. Germline V gives CDR1 KGHSH, CDR2 LQKENI.

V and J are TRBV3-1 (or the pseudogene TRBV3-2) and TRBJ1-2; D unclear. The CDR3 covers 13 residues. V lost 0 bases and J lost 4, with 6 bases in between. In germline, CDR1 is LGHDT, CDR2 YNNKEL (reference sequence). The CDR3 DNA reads TGTGCCAGCAGCCAAGAAGGCCGCTATGGCTACACCTTC. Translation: CASSQEGRYGYTF.

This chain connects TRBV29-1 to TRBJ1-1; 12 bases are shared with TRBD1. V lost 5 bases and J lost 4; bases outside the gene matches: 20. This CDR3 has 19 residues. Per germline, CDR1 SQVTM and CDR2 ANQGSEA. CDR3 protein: CSVPSGTGGTSIMGTEAFF. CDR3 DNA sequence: TGCAGCGTTCCTTCGGGGACAGGGGGCACCTCCATTATGGGCACTGAAGCTTTCTTT.

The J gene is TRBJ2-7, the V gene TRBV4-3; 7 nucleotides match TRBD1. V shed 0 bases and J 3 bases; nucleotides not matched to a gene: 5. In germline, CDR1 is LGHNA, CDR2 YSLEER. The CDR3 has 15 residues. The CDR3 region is CASSQEQAGGYEQYF. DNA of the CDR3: TGCGCCAGCAGCCAAGAGCAAGCAGGGGGCTACGAGCAGTACTTC.

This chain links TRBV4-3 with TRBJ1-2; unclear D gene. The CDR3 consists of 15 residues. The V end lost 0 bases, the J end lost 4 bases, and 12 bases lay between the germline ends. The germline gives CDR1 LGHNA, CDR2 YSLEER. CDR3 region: CASSQDNVLTYGYTF. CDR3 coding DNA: TGCGCCAGCAGCCAAGATAACGTACTGACCTATGGCTACACCTTC.

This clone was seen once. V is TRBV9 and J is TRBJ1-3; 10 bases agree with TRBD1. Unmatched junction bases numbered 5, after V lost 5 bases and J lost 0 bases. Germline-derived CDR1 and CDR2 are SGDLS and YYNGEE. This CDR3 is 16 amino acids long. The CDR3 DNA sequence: TGTGCCAGCAGGCCCGGGACAGGGGCCTCTGGAAACACCATATATTTT. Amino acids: CASRPGTGASGNTIYF.

CDR3 DNA sequence: TGCAGTGCTCGACCTTGGGACGAGCAGTACTTC. Translating gives CSARPWDEQYF. The gene calls are TRBV20-1 and TRBJ2-7; D unclear. The CDR3 extends over 11 amino acids. Trimming left V 5 bases short and J 5 bases short, with 10 bases between. Germline values: CDR1 DFQATT, CDR2 SNEGSKA (reference sequence).